Listed here are 20 T cell receptor beta chains from one sample, sequenced in a study of cytomegalovirus exposure and HLA in healthy donors. Vbeta (60) and Jbeta (13) primers were used in the PCR. Some clones are missing from TCRdb's copy, which holds only in-frame ones; the method was immunoSEQ multiplex PCR. The sample lists approximately 100,000 clones, less than 80% seen once, with 3.5% to 4% in the top ten. The sequencing input was PBMCs. The receptors were sampled from a man aged 25-45 years in good health and CMV-seropositive.

V usage is TRBV6-1 and J usage is TRBJ1-5; 8 bases align to TRBD1. Per the germline V gene, CDR1 is MNHNS and CDR2 is SASEGT. J lost 7 bases, V lost 4 bases, and 6 bases had no gene match. This CDR3 spans 14 amino acids. The DNA of the CDR3 is TGTGCCAGCAGTGTACTACAGGGGGGGCAGCCCCAGCATTTT. It translates to CASSVLQGGQPQHF.

This chain joins TRBV6-5 and TRBJ1-6; a weak D match, TRBD1 (5 bases). V dropped 4 bases and J dropped 6 bases, with 10 bases sitting between them. CDR3 length: 14 amino acids. The germline V gene encodes CDR1 MNHEY and CDR2 SVGAGI. The CDR3 sequence: CASSSVGANSPLHF. The CDR3 DNA reads as TGTGCCAGCAGTTCCGTAGGGGCTAATTCACCCCTCCACTTT.

The chain links TRBV27 to TRBJ2-1, with 7 nucleotides matching TRBD2. The CDR3 runs 13 residues. From germline, CDR1 is MNHEY and CDR2 SMNVEV (reference sequence). V was pared by 3 bases and J by 6 bases, with 2 bases of the junction left unmatched. CDR3 nucleotide sequence: TGTGCCAGCAGTTTCCGGGGGGTCAATGAGCAGTTCTTC. Protein: CASSFRGVNEQFF.

The CDR3 is CASRPGLPGEKLFF. The CDR3 nucleotides are TGTGCCAGCAGGCCCGGACTCCCGGGGGAAAAACTGTTTTTT. The chain has TRBV27 and TRBJ1-4; no firm D call. Trimming shortened V by 6 bases and J by 8 bases, and 16 bases separated the two germline ends. Per germline, CDR1 MNHEY and CDR2 SMNVEV (reference sequence). CDR3 size: 14 residues.

The chain couples TRBV29-1 to TRBJ2-7; D uncertain. The V gene's germline CDR1 is SQVTM and CDR2 ANQGSEA. The CDR3 totals 12 residues. The ends were cut back, 4 bases at V and 4 bases at J, with 11 bases in the middle. The CDR3 sequence: CSVGVSSYEQYF. CDR3 DNA sequence: TGCAGCGTTGGTGTCTCCAGTTACGAGCAGTACTTC.

The genes are TRBV30 and TRBJ1-2, with a weak D call TRBD1 (6 bases). This CDR3 contains 13 residues. Trimming pared 5 bases from V and 4 bases from J, leaving 14 bases between. Germline V CDR1 and CDR2: GTSNPN, SVGIG (reference sequence). The CDR3 sequence: CAWQGSRLYGYTF. CDR3 DNA sequence: TGTGCCTGGCAGGGGTCTAGACTCTATGGCTACACCTTC.

V gene TRBV9 combines with J gene TRBJ2-3; 8 nucleotides align to TRBD1. CDR3 length: 15 amino acids. Germline V gene sequence: CDR1 SGDLS, CDR2 YYNGEE. V shed 4 bases, J shed 1 base, and the junction held 5 bases outside the gene matches. In DNA, the CDR3 is TGTGCCAGCAGCTTTGGACAGGGACGCACAGATACGCAGTATTTT. Translation: CASSFGQGRTDTQYF.

For this clone: Other nucleotide sequences in the sample specify the same CDR3. The CDR3 sequence is CASRSTGGWAKNIQYF. CDR3 in DNA: TGTGCCAGCAGGAGTACAGGGGGCTGGGCCAAAAACATTCAGTACTTC. The chain is built from TRBV7-2 and TRBJ2-4; TRBD1 aligns across 9 bases. The CDR3 runs to 16 residues. Unmatched junction bases numbered 7, after V lost 6 bases and J lost 1 base. Germline CDR1 reads SGHTA; CDR2 reads FQGNSA.

A word on this clone: One end of the junction is discordant with germline, which a read error may explain. The rearrangement links TRBV7-9 to TRBJ1-3, with 7 bases matching TRBD1. CDR3 length: 17 amino acids. Looked up from germline, CDR1 is SEHNR and CDR2 is FQNEAQ (reference sequence). CDR3 nucleotides: TGTTCCAGCAGCTCGCGACAGGGTGACGACTCTGGAAACACCATATATTTT. Protein sequence: CSSSSRQGDDSGNTIYF.

The CDR3 coding sequence is TGTGCCAGCAGTTTTGGAGGGAACTATGGCTACACCTTC. Its translation is CASSFGGNYGYTF. This chain uses TRBV27 with TRBJ1-2; D unclear. The CDR3 consists of 13 residues. Looked up from germline, CDR1 is MNHEY and CDR2 is SMNVEV (reference sequence). V was shortened by 3 bases and J by 2 bases, with 7 bases between the two germline ends.

This clone was seen only once. V gene TRBV27 combines with J gene TRBJ2-7; TRBD2 matches at 7 bases. Germline loops: CDR1 MNHEY, CDR2 SMNVEV (reference sequence). With V trimmed by 0 bases and J by 0 bases, 5 bases remained unmatched. This CDR3 region has 16 residues. In DNA, the CDR3 is TGTGCCAGCAGTTTATCCAGCGGGGTAATCTCCTACGAGCAGTACTTC. It is translated as CASSLSSGVISYEQYF.

The rearrangement links TRBV9 to TRBJ2-5; 12 positions agree with TRBD2. The V gene end was trimmed by 4 bases and the J gene end by 7 bases; junction bases not matched to a gene: 5. Germline V gives CDR1 SGDLS, CDR2 YYNGEE. The CDR3 is made up of 14 amino acids. The CDR3 spells CASSTSGGQGTQYF. CDR3 nucleotides: TGTGCCAGCAGCACTAGCGGGGGGCAGGGGACCCAGTACTTC.

This clone appeared a few times. The chain combines TRBV11-2 with TRBJ2-5; D ambiguous. V was pared by 1 base and J by 4 bases, with 10 bases between. Germline V gene data show CDR1 as SGHAT and CDR2 as FQNNGV. The CDR3 has 14 amino acids. Here the CDR3 DNA reads TGTGCCAGCAGCTTAGGGGCCGGTGGAGAGACCCAGTACTTC. Its translation: CASSLGAGGETQYF.

This chain uses TRBV30 with TRBJ1-1, with D unclear. V shed 5 bases and J shed 1 base, with 11 bases lying between them. Germline CDR1 GTSNPN, CDR2 SVGIG (reference sequence). The length of the CDR3 is 13 residues. CDR3 sequence reads: CAWGGAPNTEAFF. CDR3 nucleotide sequence: TGTGCCTGGGGCGGAGCCCCGAACACTGAAGCTTTCTTT.

The gene calls are TRBV5-1 and TRBJ2-7; the match to TRBD1 covers 8 bases. The V segment lost 2 bases and the J segment 6 bases; nucleotides outside the gene matches: 7. The CDR3 covers 14 residues. Looked up from germline, CDR1 is SGHRS and CDR2 is YFSETQ. CDR3 in DNA: TGCGCCAGCAGCTTCCAGGGGGCAAGTGGCGAGCAGTACTTC. It is translated as CASSFQGASGEQYF. The variable domain in full, with the rest retrieved from reference TRBV5-1 and TRBJ2-7, is KAGVTQTPRYLIKTRGQQVTLSCSPISGHRSVSWYQQTPGQGLQFLFEYFSETQRNKGNFPGRFSGRQFSNSRSEMNVSTLELGDSALYLCASSFQGASGEQYFGPGTRLTVT.

V usage is TRBV2 and J usage is TRBJ2-6, with a weak D call TRBD1 (6 bases). Germline V gene lookup returns CDR1 SNHLY and CDR2 FYNNEI. The CDR3 consists of 14 residues. V dropped 9 bases and J dropped 2 bases, with 11 bases sitting between them. CDR3 region: CASNTGTGANVLTF. The CDR3 coding sequence is TGTGCCAGTAACACAGGGACTGGGGCCAACGTCCTGACTTTC.

The V and J genes are TRBV30 and TRBJ2-5, with 7 bases lining up with TRBD1. Germline loops: CDR1 GTSNPN, CDR2 SVGIG (reference sequence). This CDR3 comprises 14 residues. Trimming removed 5 bases from V and 7 bases from J; junction bases left unmatched: 13. CDR3 sequence: CAWGDGGQKGTQYF. CDR3 sequence (DNA): TGTGCCTGGGGTGATGGGGGACAGAAGGGGACCCAGTACTTC.

J is TRBJ2-7 and V is TRBV19, with a tentative D call TRBD2 (6 bases). This CDR3 contains 15 residues. Per germline, CDR1 LNHDA and CDR2 SQIVND (reference sequence). The V end lost 5 bases, the J end lost 4 bases, and 18 bases lay between the germline ends. The CDR3 loop is CASSPPGTSLYEQYF. In DNA form, the CDR3 reads TGTGCCAGTAGTCCCCCTGGGACTTCCCTTTACGAGCAGTACTTC.

The genes are TRBV30 and TRBJ1-2; D is perhaps TRBD1 (6 bases). Trimming shortened V by 2 bases and J by 9 bases, and 16 bases separated the two germline ends. Germline V gene sequence: CDR1 GTSNPN, CDR2 SVGIG (reference sequence). The CDR3 is 13 amino acids. In nucleotides, the CDR3 is TGTGCCTGGAGTCCAGACAGGTTGGGGCGCTACACCTTC. Amino acids: CAWSPDRLGRYTF.

The DNA of the CDR3 is TGTGCCAGCAGTTACTCAACAGGGCCCGGGGAGCTGTTTTTT. This sequence encodes CASSYSTGPGELFF. This chain links TRBV6-5 with TRBJ2-2; TRBD1 might be the D (6 bases). The V gene lost 0 bases and the J gene lost 6 bases, with 8 bases spanning the gap. Per the germline V gene, CDR1 is MNHEY and CDR2 is SVGAGI. The CDR3 loop spans 14 amino acids.